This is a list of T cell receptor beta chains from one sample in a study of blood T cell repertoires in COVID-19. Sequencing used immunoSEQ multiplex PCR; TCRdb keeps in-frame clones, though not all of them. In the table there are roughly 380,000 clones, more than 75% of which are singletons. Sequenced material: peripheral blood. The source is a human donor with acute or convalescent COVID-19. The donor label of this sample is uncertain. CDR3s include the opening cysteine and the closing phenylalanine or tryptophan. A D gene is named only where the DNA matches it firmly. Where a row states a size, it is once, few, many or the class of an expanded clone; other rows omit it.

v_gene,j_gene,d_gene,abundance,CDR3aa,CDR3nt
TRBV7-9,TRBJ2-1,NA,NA,CASSLDPGWGSYNEQFF,TGTGCCAGCAGCTTAGATCCGGGATGGGGCTCCTACAATGAGCAGTTCTTC
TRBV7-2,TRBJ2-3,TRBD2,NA,CASSSVGLTSGGSTDTQYF,TGTGCCAGCAGCTCAGTCGGGCTCACTAGCGGGGGGTCCACAGATACGCAGTATTTT
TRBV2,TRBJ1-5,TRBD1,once,CASSGRTGSGNQPQHF,TGTGCCAGCAGTGGGCGGACAGGGTCTGGCAATCAGCCCCAGCATTTT
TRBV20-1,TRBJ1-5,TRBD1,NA,CSATDRGRRNQPQHF,TGCAGTGCTACTGACAGGGGGCGAAGGAATCAGCCCCAGCATTTT
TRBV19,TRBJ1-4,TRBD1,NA,CASSTSGTGYEKLFF,TGTGCCAGTAGTACCTCCGGGACAGGGTACGAAAAACTGTTTTTT
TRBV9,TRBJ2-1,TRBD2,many,CASSATLAGPYNEQFF,TGTGCCAGCAGCGCTACCCTAGCGGGACCCTACAATGAGCAGTTCTTC
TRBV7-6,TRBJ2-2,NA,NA,CASSPLASNTGELFF,TGTGCCAGCAGCCCGCTAGCGTCCAACACCGGGGAGCTGTTTTTT
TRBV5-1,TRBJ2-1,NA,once,CASSQDRGPNEQFF,TGCGCCAGCAGCCAGGACAGAGGGCCCAATGAGCAGTTCTTC
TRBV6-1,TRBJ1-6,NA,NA,CASSGRRGGLRSPLHF,TGTGCCAGCAGTGGCCGCCGTGGAGGCCTGAGATCACCCCTCCACTTT
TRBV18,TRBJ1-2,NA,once,CASSLLSDSYYGYTF,TGTGCCAGCTCACTCCTTTCTGACAGCTACTATGGCTACACCTTC
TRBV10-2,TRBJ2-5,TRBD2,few,CASSNSGRYQETQYF,TGCGCCAGCAGTAATAGCGGGAGGTACCAAGAGACCCAGTACTTC
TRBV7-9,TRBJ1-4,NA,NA,CASSDQGTNEKLFF,TGTGCCAGCAGCGACCAGGGGACTAATGAAAAACTGTTTTTT
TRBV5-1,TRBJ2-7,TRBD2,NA,CASSLAGGSYEQYF,TGCGCCAGCAGCTTGGCGGGAGGGTCTTACGAGCAGTACTTC
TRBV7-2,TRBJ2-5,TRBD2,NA,CASSPYGVAGGPRETQYF,TGTGCCAGCAGCCCTTACGGGGTGGCGGGAGGGCCGAGAGAGACCCAGTACTTC
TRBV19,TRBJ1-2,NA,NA,CAAQGGLRYGYTF,TGTGCCGCCCAAGGCGGGCTCCGCTATGGCTACACCTTC
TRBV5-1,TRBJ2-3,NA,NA,CASSLIWQVALPRTDTQYF,TGCGCCAGCAGCTTGATTTGGCAGGTTGCGCTCCCGCGCACAGATACGCAGTATTTT
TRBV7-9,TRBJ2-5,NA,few,CASSLTGTSVQYF,TGTGCCAGCAGCTTAACAGGGACCTCAGTCCAGTACTTC
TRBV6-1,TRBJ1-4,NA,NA,CASSARKTGRAGEKLFF,TGTGCCAGCAGTGCACGAAAGACAGGCAGGGCGGGTGAAAAACTGTTTTTT
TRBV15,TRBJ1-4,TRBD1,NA,CATSRGGTGVNEKLFF,TGTGCCACCAGCAGAGGCGGGACAGGGGTAAATGAAAAACTGTTTTTT
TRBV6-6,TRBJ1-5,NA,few,CASSSGQPQHF,TGTGCCAGCAGTTCAGGGCAGCCCCAGCATTTT
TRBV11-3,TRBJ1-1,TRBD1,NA,CASSLDSTGAKAFF,TGTGCCAGCAGCTTAGATTCTACAGGGGCGAAAGCTTTCTTT
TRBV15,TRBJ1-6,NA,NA,CATSRDGGSNSPLHF,TGTGCCACCAGCAGGGACGGGGGGTCCAATTCACCCCTCCACTTT
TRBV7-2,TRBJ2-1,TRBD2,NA,CASSLGVGSGRPGEQFF,TGTGCCAGCAGCTTAGGGGTGGGGAGCGGGAGGCCGGGTGAGCAGTTCTTC
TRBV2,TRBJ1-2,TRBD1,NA,CASSFGTANYGYTF,TGTGCCAGCAGTTTCGGGACAGCTAACTATGGCTACACCTTC
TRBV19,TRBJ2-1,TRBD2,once,CASSMLGSGADYNEQFF,TGTGCCAGTAGTATGTTGGGTAGCGGGGCAGACTACAATGAGCAGTTCTTC
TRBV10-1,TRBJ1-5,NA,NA,CASSEVGGPQHF,TGCGCCAGCAGTGAGGTGGGGGGGCCCCAGCATTTT
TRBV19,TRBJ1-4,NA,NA,CASSITGSGLFF,TGTGCCAGTAGTATTACGGGATCGGGACTGTTTTTT
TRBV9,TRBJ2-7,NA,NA,CASSVGLAGYEQYF,TGTGCCAGCAGCGTAGGGCTAGCCGGGTACGAGCAGTACTTC
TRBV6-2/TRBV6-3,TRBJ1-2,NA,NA,CASSVQWGRGGYTF,TGTGCCAGCAGTGTACAATGGGGGCGCGGTGGCTACACCTTC
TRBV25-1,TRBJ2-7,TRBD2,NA,CAPTGGQEYEQYF,TGTGCCCCAACGGGGGGTCAAGAGTACGAGCAGTACTTC
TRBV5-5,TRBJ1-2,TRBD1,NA,CASSLYPDRGRGYTF,TGTGCCAGCAGCTTGTATCCCGACAGGGGGAGAGGCTACACCTTC
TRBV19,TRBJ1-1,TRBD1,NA,CASSPKRGPGDTEAFF,TGTGCCAGTAGCCCCAAGAGGGGGCCGGGGGACACTGAAGCTTTCTTT
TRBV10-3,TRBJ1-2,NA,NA,CAISTDRGWDGYTF,TGTGCCATCAGTACGGACAGAGGGTGGGATGGCTACACCTTC
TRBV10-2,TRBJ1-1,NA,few,CASSEYGSTEAFF,TGCGCCAGCAGTGAGTATGGGAGTACTGAAGCTTTCTTT
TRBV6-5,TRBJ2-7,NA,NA,CASTSGHGDYEQYF,TGTGCCAGCACCTCGGGACACGGGGACTACGAGCAGTACTTC
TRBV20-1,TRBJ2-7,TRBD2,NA,CSASVPGGPLEQYF,TGCAGTGCTAGTGTCCCGGGAGGGCCCCTCGAGCAGTACTTC
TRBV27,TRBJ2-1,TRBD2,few,CASSFYGGRAGNEQFF,TGTGCCAGCAGTTTCTATGGCGGGAGGGCCGGCAATGAGCAGTTCTTC
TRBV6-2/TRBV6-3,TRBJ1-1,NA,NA,CASSYSKEGGGTEAFF,TGTGCCAGCAGTTACTCGAAAGAGGGAGGCGGCACTGAAGCTTTCTTT
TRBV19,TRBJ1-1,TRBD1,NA,CASSPSPGTGAGEAFF,TGTGCCAGTAGCCCTTCCCCCGGGACAGGGGCCGGTGAAGCTTTCTTT
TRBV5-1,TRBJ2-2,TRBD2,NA,CASRLAGASGELFF,TGCGCCAGCAGATTAGCGGGAGCCAGCGGGGAGCTGTTTTTT
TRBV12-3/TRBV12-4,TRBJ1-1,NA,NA,CASSLGGEAFF,TGTGCCAGCAGTCTAGGAGGTGAAGCTTTCTTT
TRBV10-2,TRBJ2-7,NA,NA,CASSDRLWTDQYEQYF,TGCGCCAGCAGTGATCGTCTGTGGACAGACCAGTACGAGCAGTACTTC
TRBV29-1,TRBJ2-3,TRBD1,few,CSVRQGVDTQYF,TGCAGCGTTCGGCAGGGGGTGGATACGCAGTATTTT
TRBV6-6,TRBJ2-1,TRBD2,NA,CASRGGTSGRDEQFF,TGTGCCAGCAGAGGGGGGACTAGCGGGAGGGATGAGCAGTTCTTC
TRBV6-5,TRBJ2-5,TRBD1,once,CASIGRGRWETQYF,TGTGCCAGCATCGGCAGGGGGCGGTGGGAGACCCAGTACTTC
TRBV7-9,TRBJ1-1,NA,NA,CASSLGSGRMNTEAFF,TGTGCCAGCAGCTTAGGGTCAGGGAGGATGAACACTGAAGCTTTCTTT
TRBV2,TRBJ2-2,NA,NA,CASSEKGMGTGELFF,TGTGCCAGCAGTGAAAAGGGGATGGGCACCGGGGAGCTGTTTTTT
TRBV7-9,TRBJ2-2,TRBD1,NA,CASSLSVRTGPGELFF,TGTGCCAGCAGCTTGAGCGTCAGGACAGGGCCCGGGGAGCTGTTTTTT
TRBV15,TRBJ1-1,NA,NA,CATSSYPRAHRNSAEAFF,TGTGCCACCAGCTCCTACCCTCGGGCCCATAGGAATAGCGCTGAAGCTTTCTTT
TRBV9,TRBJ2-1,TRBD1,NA,CASSDRDRGDEQFF,TGTGCCAGCAGCGACCGGGACAGGGGAGACGAGCAGTTCTTC
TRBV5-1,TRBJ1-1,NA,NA,CASTVVGGNTEAFF,TGCGCCAGCACCGTAGTGGGAGGGAACACTGAAGCTTTCTTT
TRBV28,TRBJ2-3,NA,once,CASSFQVTQYF,TGTGCCAGCAGTTTCCAGGTTACGCAGTATTTT
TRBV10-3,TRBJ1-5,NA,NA,CAISDNPFSDRDHQPQHF,TGTGCCATCAGTGACAACCCCTTCTCCGACAGAGACCATCAGCCCCAGCATTTT
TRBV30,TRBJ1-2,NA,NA,CAWSVRGAVGYTF,TGTGCCTGGAGTGTACGGGGGGCGGTTGGCTACACCTTC
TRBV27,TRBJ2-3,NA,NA,CASSLRYATSTDTQYF,TGTGCCAGCAGTTTACGTTACGCGACTAGCACAGATACGCAGTATTTT
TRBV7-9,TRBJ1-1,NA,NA,CASSSQGLRNTEAFF,TGTGCCAGCAGCTCCCAGGGGCTTAGGAACACTGAAGCTTTCTTT
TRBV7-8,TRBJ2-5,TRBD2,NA,CASRRLGTSGHQETQYF,TGTGCCAGCAGGCGTCTCGGGACTAGCGGACACCAAGAGACCCAGTACTTC